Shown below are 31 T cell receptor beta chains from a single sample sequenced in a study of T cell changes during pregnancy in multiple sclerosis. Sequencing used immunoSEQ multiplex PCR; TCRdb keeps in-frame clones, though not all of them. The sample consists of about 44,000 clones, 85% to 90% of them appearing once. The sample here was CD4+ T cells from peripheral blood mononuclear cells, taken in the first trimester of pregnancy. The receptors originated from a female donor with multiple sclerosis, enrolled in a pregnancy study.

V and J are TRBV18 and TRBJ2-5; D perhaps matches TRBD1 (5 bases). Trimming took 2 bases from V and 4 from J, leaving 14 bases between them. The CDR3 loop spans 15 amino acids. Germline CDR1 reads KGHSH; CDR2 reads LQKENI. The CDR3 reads CASSPEAGQGETQYF. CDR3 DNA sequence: TGTGCCAGCTCACCAGAGGCAGGTCAGGGAGAGACCCAGTACTTC. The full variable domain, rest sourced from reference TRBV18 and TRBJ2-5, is NAGVMQNPRHLVRRRGQEARLRCSPMKGHSHVYWYRQLPEEGLKFMVYLQKENIIDESGMPKERFSAEFPKEGPSILRIQQVVRGDSAAYFCASSPEAGQGETQYFGPGTRLLVL.

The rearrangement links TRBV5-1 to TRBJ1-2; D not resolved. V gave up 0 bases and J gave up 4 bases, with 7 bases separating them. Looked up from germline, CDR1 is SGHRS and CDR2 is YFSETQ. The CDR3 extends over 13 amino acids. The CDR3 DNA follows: TGCGCCAGCAGCTTGGAGACAAGCTATGGCTACACCTTC. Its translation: CASSLETSYGYTF.

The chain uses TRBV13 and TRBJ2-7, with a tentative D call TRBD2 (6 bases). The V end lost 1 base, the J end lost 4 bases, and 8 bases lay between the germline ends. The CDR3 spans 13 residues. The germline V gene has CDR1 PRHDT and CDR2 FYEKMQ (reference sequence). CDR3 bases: TGTGCCAGCAGCTTAGCGGGAGTATACGAGCAGTACTTC. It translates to CASSLAGVYEQYF.

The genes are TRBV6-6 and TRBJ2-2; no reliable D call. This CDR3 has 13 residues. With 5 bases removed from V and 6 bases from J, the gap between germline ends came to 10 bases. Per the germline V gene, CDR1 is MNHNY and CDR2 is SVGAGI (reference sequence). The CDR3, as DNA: TGTGCCAGCAGTGCAACGGTGGCCGGGGAGCTGTTTTTT. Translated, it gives CASSATVAGELFF.

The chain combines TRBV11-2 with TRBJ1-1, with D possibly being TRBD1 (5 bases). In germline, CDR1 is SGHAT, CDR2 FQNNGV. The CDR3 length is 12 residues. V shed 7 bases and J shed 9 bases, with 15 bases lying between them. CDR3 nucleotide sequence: TGTGCCAGCACGGAAGGCAGGGTGAAAGCTTTCTTT. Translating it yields CASTEGRVKAFF. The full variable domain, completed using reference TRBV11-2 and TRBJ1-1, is EAGVAQSPRYKIIEKRQSVAFWCNPISGHATLYWYQQILGQGPKLLIQFQNNGVVDDSQLPKDRFSAERLKGVDSTLKIQPAKLEDSAVYLCASTEGRVKAFFGQGTRLTVV.

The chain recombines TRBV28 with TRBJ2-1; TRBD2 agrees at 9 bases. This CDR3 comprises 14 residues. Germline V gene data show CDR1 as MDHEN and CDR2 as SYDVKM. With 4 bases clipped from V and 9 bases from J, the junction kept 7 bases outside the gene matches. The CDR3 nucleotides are TGTGCCAGCAGTTCTTGGACTAGCGATTTTGAGCAGTTCTTC. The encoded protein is CASSSWTSDFEQFF.

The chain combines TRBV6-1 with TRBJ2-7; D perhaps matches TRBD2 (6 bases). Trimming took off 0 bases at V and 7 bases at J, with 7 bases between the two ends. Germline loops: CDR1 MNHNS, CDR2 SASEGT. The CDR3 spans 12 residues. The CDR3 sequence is CASSEAGGEQYF. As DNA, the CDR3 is TGTGCCAGCAGTGAAGCGGGGGGAGAGCAGTACTTC.

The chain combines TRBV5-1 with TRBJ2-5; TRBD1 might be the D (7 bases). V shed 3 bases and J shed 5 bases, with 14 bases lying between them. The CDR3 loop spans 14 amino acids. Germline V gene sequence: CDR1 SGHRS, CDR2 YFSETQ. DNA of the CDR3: TGCGCCAGCAGCTCCCGGACAGGAGGGGAGACCCAGTACTTC. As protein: CASSSRTGGETQYF. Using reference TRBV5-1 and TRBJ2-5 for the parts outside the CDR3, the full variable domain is KAGVTQTPRYLIKTRGQQVTLSCSPISGHRSVSWYQQTPGQGLQFLFEYFSETQRNKGNFPGRFSGRQFSNSRSEMNVSTLELGDSALYLCASSSRTGGETQYFGPGTRLLVL.

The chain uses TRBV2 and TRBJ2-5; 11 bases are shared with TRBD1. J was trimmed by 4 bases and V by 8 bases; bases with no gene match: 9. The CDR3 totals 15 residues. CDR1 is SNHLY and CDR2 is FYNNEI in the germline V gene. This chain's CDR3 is CASPRDRGGRETQYF. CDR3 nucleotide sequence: TGTGCCAGCCCCCGGGACAGGGGGGGTAGAGAGACCCAGTACTTC.

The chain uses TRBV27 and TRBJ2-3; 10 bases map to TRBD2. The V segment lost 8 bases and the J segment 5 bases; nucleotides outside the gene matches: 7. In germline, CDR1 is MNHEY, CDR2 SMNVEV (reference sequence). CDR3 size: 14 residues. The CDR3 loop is CASRGLAAGDTQYF. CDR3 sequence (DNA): TGTGCCAGCCGCGGACTAGCGGCAGGAGATACGCAGTATTTT.

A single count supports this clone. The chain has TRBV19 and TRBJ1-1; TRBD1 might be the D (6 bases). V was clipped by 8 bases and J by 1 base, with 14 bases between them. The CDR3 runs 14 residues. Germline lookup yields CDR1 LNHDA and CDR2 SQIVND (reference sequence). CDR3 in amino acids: CASASGVRNTEAFF. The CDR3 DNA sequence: TGTGCCAGTGCGTCAGGGGTAAGGAACACTGAAGCTTTCTTT.

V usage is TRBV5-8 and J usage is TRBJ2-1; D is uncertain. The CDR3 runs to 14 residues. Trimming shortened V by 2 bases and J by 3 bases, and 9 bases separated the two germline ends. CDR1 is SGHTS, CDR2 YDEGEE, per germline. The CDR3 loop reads CASSFHHSYNEQFF. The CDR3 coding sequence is TGTGCCAGCAGCTTTCATCACAGCTACAATGAGCAGTTCTTC.

CDR3 amino acids: CASSGTGIATNEKLFF. CDR3 nucleotide sequence: TGTGCCAGCAGTGGGACAGGCATTGCAACTAATGAAAAACTGTTTTTT. The rearrangement uses TRBV2 and TRBJ1-4, with 7 bases aligning to TRBD1. CDR3 length: 16 residues. Germline V gives CDR1 SNHLY, CDR2 FYNNEI. Unmatched junction bases numbered 5, after V lost 4 bases and J lost 0 bases.

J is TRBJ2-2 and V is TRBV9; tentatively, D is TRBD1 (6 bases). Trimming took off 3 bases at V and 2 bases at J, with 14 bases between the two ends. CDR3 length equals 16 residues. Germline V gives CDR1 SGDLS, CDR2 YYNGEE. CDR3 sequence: CASSARGQGNTGELFF. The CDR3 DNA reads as TGTGCCAGCAGCGCGAGGGGACAAGGAAACACCGGGGAGCTGTTTTTT.

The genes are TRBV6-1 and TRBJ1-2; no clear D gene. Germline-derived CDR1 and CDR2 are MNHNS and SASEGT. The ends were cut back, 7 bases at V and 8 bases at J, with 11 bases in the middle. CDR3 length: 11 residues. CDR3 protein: CASTLWEGYTF. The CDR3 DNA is TGTGCCAGCACCCTTTGGGAGGGCTACACCTTC.

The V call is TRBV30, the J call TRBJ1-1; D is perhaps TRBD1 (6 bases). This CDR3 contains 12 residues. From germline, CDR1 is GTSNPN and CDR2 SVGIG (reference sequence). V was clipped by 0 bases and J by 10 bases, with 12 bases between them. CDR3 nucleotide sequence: TGTGCCTGGAGTGTAAGGGCAGGGGCAGCTTTCTTT. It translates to CAWSVRAGAAFF.

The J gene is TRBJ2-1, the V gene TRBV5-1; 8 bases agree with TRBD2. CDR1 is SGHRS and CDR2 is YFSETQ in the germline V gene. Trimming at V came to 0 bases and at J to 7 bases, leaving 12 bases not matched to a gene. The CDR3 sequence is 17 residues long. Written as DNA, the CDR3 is TGCGCCAGCAGCTTGGTCCCGGGAGCGGGAGTCGTGAATGAGCAGTTCTTC. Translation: CASSLVPGAGVVNEQFF.

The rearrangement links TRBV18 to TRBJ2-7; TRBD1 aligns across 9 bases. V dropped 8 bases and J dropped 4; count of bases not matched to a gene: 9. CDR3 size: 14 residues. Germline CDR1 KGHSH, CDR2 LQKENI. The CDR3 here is CASRPTGGRYEQYF. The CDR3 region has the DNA TGTGCCAGCCGACCGACAGGGGGGAGATACGAGCAGTACTTC.

CDR3 amino acids: CASSQAGLERNEQFF. CDR3 DNA sequence: TGTGCCAGCAGCCAAGCGGGACTTGAGAGGAATGAGCAGTTCTTC. This chain uses TRBV4-2 with TRBJ2-1; tentative D call: TRBD2 (6 bases). This CDR3 comprises 15 residues. Trimming removed 1 base from V and 7 bases from J, with 14 bases in between. CDR1 is LGHNA, CDR2 YNFKEQ, per germline.

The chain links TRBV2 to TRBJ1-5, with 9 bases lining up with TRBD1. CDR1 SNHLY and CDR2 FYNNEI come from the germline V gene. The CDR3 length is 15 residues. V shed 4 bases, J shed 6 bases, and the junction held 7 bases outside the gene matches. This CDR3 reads CASSAEQGARQPQHF. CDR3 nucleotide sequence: TGTGCCAGCAGTGCGGAACAGGGGGCGCGTCAGCCCCAGCATTTT.

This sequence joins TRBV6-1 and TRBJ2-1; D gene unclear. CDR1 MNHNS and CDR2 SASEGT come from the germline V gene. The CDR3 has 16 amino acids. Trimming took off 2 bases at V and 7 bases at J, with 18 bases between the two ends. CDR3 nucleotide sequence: TGTGCCAGCAGTGAATCGGTCAATTTCCCGCTTAATGAGCAGTTCTTC. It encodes CASSESVNFPLNEQFF.

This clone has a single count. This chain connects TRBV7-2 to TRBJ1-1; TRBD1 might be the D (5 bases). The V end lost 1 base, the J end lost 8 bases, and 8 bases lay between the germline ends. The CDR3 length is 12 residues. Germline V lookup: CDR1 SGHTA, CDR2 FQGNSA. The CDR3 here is CASSLVGGEAFF. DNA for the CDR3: TGTGCCAGCAGCTTAGTGGGGGGAGAAGCTTTCTTT.

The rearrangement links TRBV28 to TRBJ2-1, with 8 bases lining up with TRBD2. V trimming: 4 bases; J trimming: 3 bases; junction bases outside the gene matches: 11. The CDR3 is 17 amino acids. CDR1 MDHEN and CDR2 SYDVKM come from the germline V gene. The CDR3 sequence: CASSSPGGGISYNEQFF. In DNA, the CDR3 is TGTGCCAGCAGTTCTCCGGGAGGGGGGATTAGCTACAATGAGCAGTTCTTC.

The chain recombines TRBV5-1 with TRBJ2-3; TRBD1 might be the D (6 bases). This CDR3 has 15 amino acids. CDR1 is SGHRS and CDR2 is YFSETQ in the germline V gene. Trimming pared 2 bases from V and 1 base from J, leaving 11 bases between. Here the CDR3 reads CASSLGGRGTDTQYF. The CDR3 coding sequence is TGCGCCAGCAGCTTAGGGGGAAGGGGCACAGATACGCAGTATTTT. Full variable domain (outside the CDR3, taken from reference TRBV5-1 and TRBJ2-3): KAGVTQTPRYLIKTRGQQVTLSCSPISGHRSVSWYQQTPGQGLQFLFEYFSETQRNKGNFPGRFSGRQFSNSRSEMNVSTLELGDSALYLCASSLGGRGTDTQYFGPGTRLTVL.

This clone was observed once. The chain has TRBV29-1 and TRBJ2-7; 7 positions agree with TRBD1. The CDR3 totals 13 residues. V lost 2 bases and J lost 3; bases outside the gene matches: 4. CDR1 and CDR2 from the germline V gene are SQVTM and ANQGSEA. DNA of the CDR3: TGCAGCGTTGAACAACAGGGGTACTACGAGCAGTACTTC. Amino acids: CSVEQQGYYEQYF.

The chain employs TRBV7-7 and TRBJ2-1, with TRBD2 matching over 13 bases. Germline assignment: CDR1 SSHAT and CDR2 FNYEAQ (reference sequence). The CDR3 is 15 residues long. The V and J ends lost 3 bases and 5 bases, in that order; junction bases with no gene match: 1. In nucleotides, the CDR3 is TGTGCCAGCAGCTTGGGACTAGCGGGAAACAATGAGCAGTTCTTC. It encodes CASSLGLAGNNEQFF.

The DNA of the CDR3 is TGTGCCAGCAGTTTAACAGGAAACTATGGCTACACCTTC. This sequence encodes CASSLTGNYGYTF. The chain recombines TRBV27 with TRBJ1-2, with D possibly TRBD1 on 5 matching bases. V was clipped by 2 bases and J by 2 bases, with 6 bases between them. Germline assignment: CDR1 MNHEY and CDR2 SMNVEV (reference sequence). The CDR3 has 13 amino acids.

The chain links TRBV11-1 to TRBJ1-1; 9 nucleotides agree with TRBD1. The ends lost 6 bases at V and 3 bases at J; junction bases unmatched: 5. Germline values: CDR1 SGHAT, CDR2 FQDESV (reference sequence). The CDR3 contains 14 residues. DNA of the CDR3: TGTGCCAGCAGAGTCGACAGGGGGGACACTGAAGCTTTCTTT. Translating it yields CASRVDRGDTEAFF.

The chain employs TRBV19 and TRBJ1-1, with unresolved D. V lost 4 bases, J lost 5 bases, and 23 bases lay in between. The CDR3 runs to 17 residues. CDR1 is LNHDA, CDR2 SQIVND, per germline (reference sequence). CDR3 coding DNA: TGTGCCAGTAGTAAATTTCGAATTGGCCCCTCGTTGACTGAAGCTTTCTTT. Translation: CASSKFRIGPSLTEAFF. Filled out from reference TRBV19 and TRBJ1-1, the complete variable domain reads DGGITQSPKYLFRKEGQNVTLSCEQNLNHDAMYWYRQDPGQGLRLIYYSQIVNDFQKGDIAEGYSVSREKKESFPLTVTSAQKNPTAFYLCASSKFRIGPSLTEAFFGQGTRLTVV.

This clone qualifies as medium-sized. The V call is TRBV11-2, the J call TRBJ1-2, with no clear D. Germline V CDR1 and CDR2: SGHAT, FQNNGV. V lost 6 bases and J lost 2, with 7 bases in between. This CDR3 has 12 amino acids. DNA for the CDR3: TGTGCCAGCAGTTCGGGGAACTATGGCTACACCTTC. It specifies CASSSGNYGYTF.

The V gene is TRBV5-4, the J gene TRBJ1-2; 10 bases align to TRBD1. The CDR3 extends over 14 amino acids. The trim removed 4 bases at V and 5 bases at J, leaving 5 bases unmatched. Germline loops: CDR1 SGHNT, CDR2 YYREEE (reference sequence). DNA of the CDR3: TGTGCCAGCAGCATAGACAGGGGGCTATATGGCTACACCTTC. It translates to CASSIDRGLYGYTF.